The 31 T cell receptor beta chains listed next were all sequenced from one sample in a study of blood T cells in healthy people across ages. Next came a second PCR, run for about 6 to 12 cycles, which used a sample-barcoded 5' primer along with a J-beta primer mix. TCRdb used MiXCR to reprocess the 5' RACE reads, holding one entry per CDR3 protein. The table has about a million distinct CDR3 sequences, 35% to 40% seen once. The sample comprised blood. The receptors stem from a man younger than 35 in good health.

The chain carries TRBV6-5 and TRBJ2-3; 13 nucleotides match TRBD2. The ends lost 6 bases at V and 0 bases at J; junction bases unmatched: 3. The germline V gene has CDR1 MNHEY and CDR2 SVGAGI. The CDR3 consists of 16 residues. The DNA of the CDR3 is TGTGCCAGCAGCGGACTAGCGGGGGTGAGCACAGATACGCAGTATTTT. It specifies CASSGLAGVSTDTQYF.

This clonotype was observed at least ten times. The J gene is TRBJ2-1, the V gene TRBV29-1; D gene unclear. This CDR3 is 12 amino acids long. Trimming stripped 3 bases from V and 9 bases from J, with 12 bases between. CDR1 SQVTM and CDR2 ANQGSEA come from the germline V gene. The CDR3 DNA follows: TGCAGCGTTGATATCTTCCTCCCTGAGCAGTTCTTC. Its translation: CSVDIFLPEQFF.

The CDR3 DNA is TGCAGTGCTAGAGATAATAGGGGGCAAGGCACTGAAGCTTTCTTT. This gives the protein CSARDNRGQGTEAFF. The chain carries TRBV20-1 and TRBJ1-1; 7 bases map to TRBD1. From germline, CDR1 is DFQATT and CDR2 SNEGSKA (reference sequence). The J segment lost 4 bases and the V segment lost 0 bases, leaving 8 bases of the junction unmatched. This CDR3 spans 15 amino acids.

Details on this clonotype: A much more abundant neighbour one base away suggests this may be a read error. This sequence joins TRBV20-1 and TRBJ2-1; D call uncertain. From germline, CDR1 is DFQATT and CDR2 SNEGSKA (reference sequence). V dropped 2 bases and J dropped 12 bases, with 17 bases sitting between them. This CDR3 spans 13 amino acids. The CDR3 loop reads CSARSGPSDGQFF. DNA for the CDR3: TGCAGTGCTAGATCTGGGCCCTCCGATGGGCAGTTCTTC.

The chain links TRBV12-3 or TRBV12-4 to TRBJ2-5; a weak D match, TRBD2 (6 bases). The CDR3 runs 15 residues. Trimming left V 6 bases short and J 2 bases short, with 16 bases between. The CDR3 nucleotides read TGTGCCAGCAGCCATCCATGGAGGGATCAAGAGACCCAGTACTTC. Its protein is CASSHPWRDQETQYF.

The gene calls are TRBV29-1 and TRBJ2-2, with TRBD1 identical over 11 bases. Germline V gene data show CDR1 as SQVTM and CDR2 as ANQGSEA. The V segment lost 6 bases and the J segment 4 bases; nucleotides outside the gene matches: 4. This CDR3 region has 14 residues. This chain's CDR3 is CSVPGTGGTGELFF. The CDR3 DNA reads as TGCAGCGTCCCCGGGACAGGGGGCACCGGGGAGCTGTTTTTT.

Only a few counts were recorded for this clonotype. The chain couples TRBV6-2 or TRBV6-3 to TRBJ2-1; TRBD1 matches 8 bases. The CDR3 sequence is 14 residues long. V trimming: 10 bases; J trimming: 2 bases; junction bases outside the gene matches: 7. Germline CDR1 is MNHEY and CDR2 is SVGEGT. DNA of the CDR3: TGTGCCACCCAGACAGGGGTGACCTACAATGAGCAGTTCTTC. The encoded protein is CATQTGVTYNEQFF.

The sample holds one count of this clonotype. The chain combines TRBV7-9 with TRBJ2-7; D unresolved. V was clipped by 5 bases and J by 2 bases, with 25 bases between them. Germline CDR1 is SEHNR and CDR2 is FQNEAQ (reference sequence). CDR3 length: 18 residues. The CDR3 DNA reads as TGTGCCAGCAGCCCCTCTTCGGTGGGCACGGAGTTTACCTACGAGCAGTACTTC. Its protein product is CASSPSSVGTEFTYEQYF.

The chain carries TRBV10-3 and TRBJ1-1; D is unresolved. The CDR3 covers 14 residues. Trimming took 9 bases from V and 5 from J, leaving 19 bases between them. Germline-derived CDR1 and CDR2 are ENHRY and SYGVKD. The CDR3 loop is CAIRGELTTTEAFF. The DNA for the CDR3 is TGTGCCATACGTGGGGAGCTAACAACGACTGAAGCTTTCTTT.

The chain is built from TRBV9 and TRBJ2-5; no reliable D call. CDR3 size: 13 residues. V was pared by 4 bases and J by 2 bases, with 9 bases between. CDR1 and CDR2 (germline): SGDLS, YYNGEE. The CDR3 DNA reads TGTGCCAGCAGCTCGCCGACACAAGAGACCCAGTACTTC. Translating it yields CASSSPTQETQYF.

V and J are TRBV5-1 and TRBJ2-5; D ambiguous. The CDR3 sequence is 11 residues long. Germline V CDR1 and CDR2: SGHRS, YFSETQ. Trimming stripped 6 bases from V and 2 bases from J, with 5 bases between. In DNA form, the CDR3 reads TGCGCCAGCACCCAACAAGAGACCCAGTACTTC. Amino acid sequence: CASTQQETQYF. Complete variable domain (other parts from reference TRBV5-1 and TRBJ2-5): KAGVTQTPRYLIKTRGQQVTLSCSPISGHRSVSWYQQTPGQGLQFLFEYFSETQRNKGNFPGRFSGRQFSNSRSEMNVSTLELGDSALYLCASTQQETQYFGPGTRLLVL.

CDR3 sequence: CASSFSTGSEAFF. Here the CDR3 DNA reads TGTGCCAGCAGCTTTTCTACAGGGTCCGAAGCTTTCTTT. The V call is TRBV7-2, the J call TRBJ1-1; tentative D call: TRBD1 (6 bases). Germline CDR1 is SGHTA and CDR2 is FQGNSA. The CDR3 is 13 residues long. Trimming removed 3 bases at V and 8 bases at J, with 13 bases between.

V and J are TRBV5-1 and TRBJ2-3; D is perhaps TRBD1 (5 bases). Trimming pared 2 bases from V and 0 bases from J, leaving 13 bases between. Germline CDR1 SGHRS, CDR2 YFSETQ. The CDR3 consists of 16 residues. CDR3 DNA sequence: TGCGCCAGCAGCTTCCGGACAACTTCTAGCACAGATACGCAGTATTTT. Protein sequence: CASSFRTTSSTDTQYF.

The sample holds a few counts of this clonotype. This chain links TRBV20-1 with TRBJ1-5, with TRBD1 identical over 11 bases. The CDR3 is made up of 18 amino acids. In germline, CDR1 is DFQATT, CDR2 SNEGSKA (reference sequence). Losses at the gene ends were 1 base for V and 0 bases for J; bases not matched to a gene: 8. The CDR3 sequence is CSARGVDRGLTSNQPQHF. The DNA of the CDR3 is TGCAGTGCTAGAGGGGTGGACAGGGGGCTCACTAGCAATCAGCCCCAGCATTTT.

The genes are TRBV20-1 and TRBJ2-3; the match to TRBD2 covers 11 bases. The V gene end was trimmed by 3 bases and the J gene end by 2 bases; junction bases not matched to a gene: 4. CDR3 length: 15 residues. Germline V CDR1 and CDR2: DFQATT, SNEGSKA (reference sequence). CDR3 residues: CSARRTSGFTDTQYF. The CDR3 bases are TGCAGTGCTAGGAGGACTAGCGGGTTCACAGATACGCAGTATTTT.

A few counts support this clonotype. V and J are TRBV27 and TRBJ2-1, with 10 bases lining up with TRBD2. The junction had 8 bases not matched to a gene; V was cut back by 7 bases and J by 8 bases. CDR3 size: 14 residues. The germline gives CDR1 MNHEY, CDR2 SMNVEV (reference sequence). The CDR3 loop reads CASNKRGGSYEQFF. In nucleotides, the CDR3 is TGTGCCAGCAATAAGCGGGGGGGCAGCTATGAGCAGTTCTTC.

The rearrangement joins TRBV9 to TRBJ1-1, with a tentative D call TRBD1 (5 bases). The CDR3 is 13 amino acids. CDR1 and CDR2 (germline): SGDLS, YYNGEE. V lost 0 bases to trimming and J lost 11 bases, with 14 bases between them. CDR3 nucleotides: TGTGCCAGCAGCGTAGAGGGGAGGGAGGATGCTTTCTTT. Translating it yields CASSVEGREDAFF.

The chain couples TRBV2 to TRBJ1-2; D is unresolved. Germline V gene data show CDR1 as SNHLY and CDR2 as FYNNEI. The CDR3 has 11 amino acids. V gave up 1 base and J gave up 5 bases, with 2 bases separating them. CDR3 DNA: TGTGCCAGCAGTGAAGATTATGGCTACACCTTC. Protein sequence: CASSEDYGYTF.

V is TRBV12-3 or TRBV12-4 and J is TRBJ1-1, with TRBD1 as a possible D gene (5 bases). There are 18 residues in the CDR3. Trimming removed 3 bases at V and 0 bases at J, with 20 bases between. CDR3 sequence reads: CASSFYSAPHRMNTEAFF. The CDR3 nucleotides read TGTGCCAGCAGTTTTTACTCGGCCCCGCACAGGATGAACACTGAAGCTTTCTTT.

This clonotype was seen only a few times. The chain couples TRBV18 to TRBJ1-6; D remains unclear. This CDR3 is 14 amino acids long. Trimming left V 3 bases short and J 5 bases short, with 8 bases between. Per germline, CDR1 KGHSH and CDR2 LQKENI. CDR3 protein: CASSPAADNSPLHF. The CDR3 nucleotides read TGTGCCAGCTCACCGGCCGCGGATAATTCACCCCTCCACTTT. Combining the CDR3 with reference TRBV18 and TRBJ1-6 gives the whole variable domain NAGVMQNPRHLVRRRGQEARLRCSPMKGHSHVYWYRQLPEEGLKFMVYLQKENIIDESGMPKERFSAEFPKEGPSILRIQQVVRGDSAAYFCASSPAADNSPLHFGNGTRLTVT.

In its sample, this clonotype was seen a few times. This sequence joins TRBV4-1 and TRBJ2-3; D may be TRBD1 or TRBD2 (5 bases each). This CDR3 spans 15 amino acids. V was clipped by 1 base and J by 1 base, with 9 bases between them. Looked up from germline, CDR1 is MGHRA and CDR2 is YSYEKL. CDR3 bases: TGCGCCAGCAGCCAAGCTGGGGACCGCACAGATACGCAGTATTTT. Translated, it gives CASSQAGDRTDTQYF.

The chain joins TRBV24-1 to TRBJ2-5; tentatively, D is TRBD2 (6 bases). Per germline, CDR1 KGHDR and CDR2 SFDVKD. CDR3 length equals 14 residues. Trimming took 1 base from V and 2 from J, leaving 7 bases between them. CDR3 bases: TGTGCCACCAGTGATTTTGCGGGACAAGAGACCCAGTACTTC. Protein product: CATSDFAGQETQYF.

The J gene is TRBJ2-1, the V gene TRBV20-1; 8 nucleotides match TRBD2. Germline assignment: CDR1 DFQATT and CDR2 SNEGSKA (reference sequence). J lost 0 bases, V lost 5 bases, and 9 bases had no gene match. The CDR3 consists of 16 residues. The CDR3 DNA reads TGCAGTGCTCCAAATACCGGGGGGGGCTCCTACAATGAGCAGTTCTTC. As protein: CSAPNTGGGSYNEQFF.

This chain uses TRBV7-9 with TRBJ1-4, with 10 positions matching TRBD1. The CDR3 loop spans 15 amino acids. Germline V gene lookup returns CDR1 SEHNR and CDR2 FQNEAQ (reference sequence). With 9 bases clipped from V and 7 bases from J, the junction kept 11 bases outside the gene matches. The CDR3 nucleotides are TGTGCCAGTTCGGACAGGGGGTTTAATAGTGAAAAACTGTTTTTT. Its translation is CASSDRGFNSEKLFF.

The CDR3 bases are TGTGCCTGGAGGGCCGGATTGGTGGGCACCGGGGAGCTGTTTTTT. Translated: CAWRAGLVGTGELFF. The J gene is TRBJ2-2, the V gene TRBV30; D gene ambiguous. The CDR3 length is 15 residues. Germline V gives CDR1 GTSNPN, CDR2 SVGIG (reference sequence). Trimming cost V 3 bases and J 4 bases, with 15 bases left between them.

This clonotype was observed at least ten times. The rearrangement links TRBV10-3 to TRBJ2-1; unclear D gene. Germline CDR1 is ENHRY and CDR2 is SYGVKD. The CDR3 contains 14 residues. The germline V and J ends were trimmed by 3 bases and 0 bases, with 6 bases remaining between them. Here the CDR3 reads CAISDRSSYNEQFF. The CDR3 nucleotides are TGTGCCATCAGTGACAGAAGCTCCTACAATGAGCAGTTCTTC.

For this clonotype: A much larger clone is a single base away; this may be a read error. This CDR3 is CASSLNSGGTDTQYF. The CDR3 coding sequence is TGTGCCAGCAGCTTGAATAGCGGGGGCACAGATACGCAGTATTTT. The J gene is TRBJ2-3, the V gene TRBV7-2; 8 nucleotides line up with TRBD2. The J segment lost 1 base and the V segment lost 3 bases, leaving 3 bases of the junction unmatched. Germline V lookup: CDR1 SGHTA, CDR2 FQGNSA. The CDR3 has 15 amino acids.

V is TRBV9 and J is TRBJ1-1; D unclear. Looked up from germline, CDR1 is SGDLS and CDR2 is YYNGEE. The ends were cut back, 2 bases at V and 6 bases at J, with 20 bases in the middle. The CDR3 loop spans 16 amino acids. In nucleotides, the CDR3 is TGTGCCAGCAGCGTTCCACCAAAAGACAAGGGCCCTGAAGCTTTCTTT. As protein: CASSVPPKDKGPEAFF.

The CDR3 is CASSNEALSPRYNSPLHF. In DNA, the CDR3 is TGTGCCAGCAGCAACGAGGCTTTGTCTCCTCGTTATAATTCACCCCTCCACTTT. The V gene is TRBV21-1, the J gene TRBJ1-6. TRBV21-1 is a documented pseudogene. The CDR3 loop spans 18 amino acids.

The chain couples TRBV20-1 to TRBJ2-7, with D unclear. This CDR3 spans 14 amino acids. V was clipped by 6 bases and J by 8 bases, with 23 bases between them. The germline V gene has CDR1 DFQATT and CDR2 SNEGSKA (reference sequence). The CDR3: CSALGQVNTYKQYF. The DNA for the CDR3 is TGCAGTGCCCTTGGGCAGGTCAACACGTACAAGCAGTACTTC.

About this clonotype itself: One base away lies a much larger clone, so this may be a sequencing read error. The V gene is TRBV5-1, the J gene TRBJ2-5; no clear D. Germline loops: CDR1 SGHRS, CDR2 YFSETQ. This CDR3 spans 14 amino acids. V lost 2 bases, J lost 2 bases, and 10 bases lay in between. The CDR3 sequence: CASSFGEQQETQYF. CDR3 nucleotide sequence: TGCGCCAGCAGCTTTGGGGAACAGCAAGAGACCCAGTACTTC.